This T cell receptor beta chain was recovered during a study of shared clonotypes between healthy human individuals. Study-level background: The people who gave samples were a couple of women and three men aged 18 to 49.

This CDR3 has 14 amino acids. Germline V CDR1 and CDR2: MDHEN, SYDVKM. TCRdb's table, derived via immunoSEQ multiplex PCR, lists solely in-frame clones and lacks some. The table shows over 400,000 clones, with around 73% occurring only once. The sequencing input was PBMCs. This TCR was recovered from a woman aged 35 to 49 in good health. Some clones in this sample may be carry-over from other donors' samples. V gene TRBV28 combines with J gene TRBJ2-5; tentative D call: TRBD2 (6 bases). The J call may be wrong; the DNA end is better matched by TRBJ2-7. This chain's CDR3 is CASSGGTLRYEQYF. CDR3 in DNA: TGTGCCAGCAGTGGAGGGACCCTAAGATACGAGCAGTACTTC.